This entry is about one TCR beta chain. Its antigen is unknown. This sample is part of a study of T cell repertoires in cytomegalovirus infection. The CDR3 extends over 14 amino acids. V dropped 5 bases and J dropped 4 bases, with 13 bases sitting between them. Germline CDR1 is SGHTA and CDR2 is FQGNSA. A single record per CDR3 protein comes from TCRdb applying MiXCR to the reads. The sample consists of hundreds of thousands of distinct CDR3 sequences, 40% to 50% of them appearing once. This sequence joins TRBV7-2 and TRBJ2-3; D gene uncertain. The sample consisted of cultured PBMCs, taken from culture after CMV antigen stimulation. The sequence was collected from a human donor in good health (CMV status not recorded). Some clones in this sample may be carry-over from other donors' samples. CDR3 bases: TGTGCCAGCAGCCTACTCCTTAGTGCAGATACGCAGTATTTT. Translating it yields CASSLLLSADTQYF.